Here is one TCR beta chain with its context. This sample is drawn from a study of spatial heterogeneity in lung cancer. The CDR3 contains 16 residues. Trimming at V came to 5 bases and at J to 1 base, leaving 8 bases not matched to a gene. TCRdb passed the 5' RACE reads through MiXCR, listing each CDR3 protein once. The table lists approximately 93,000 distinct CDR3 sequences, approximately 19% of them singletons. Noted time point: blood at routine non-recurrence follow-up after resection. Whole RNA, isolated from tumor, nontumor lung or frozen PBMC, was sequenced without prior sorting. The origin of this receptor is a male donor with early-stage non-small cell lung cancer. This rearrangement joins TRBV12-3 or TRBV12-4 to TRBJ2-3; 8 nucleotides align to TRBD2. The input for sequencing was PBMCs, taken at follow-up. CDR3 in amino acids: CASSAAPAGGTDTQYF. The CDR3 region has the DNA TGTGCCAGCAGTGCTGCCCCAGCGGGAGGCACAGATACGCAGTATTTT.